A single T cell receptor (beta chain) is shown here with its context. Its specificity is not known. This record belongs to a study of cytomegalovirus exposure and HLA in healthy donors. Healthy bone marrow donors supplied every sample. Primers for the PCR totalled 60 Vbeta and 13 Jbeta. The data were produced by immunoSEQ multiplex PCR, yet TCRdb's version contains in-frame clones alone and is incomplete. The table includes some 170,000 clones, roughly 79% detected once. General study points: A later analysis showed HLA-associated TCR beta chains outstripping equally common others in clonal expansion. CMV serostatus was the only immune exposure information that was available. The productive fraction for most TCR beta V segments was about 87% or about 30% in an earlier analysis.

The CDR3 loop spans 15 amino acids. Trimming pared 10 bases from V and 0 bases from J, leaving 16 bases between. Germline CDR1 is MNHNY and CDR2 is SVGAGI (reference sequence). The TCR originated in a man aged 35 to 55 in good health and CMV-seropositive. Source material: PBMCs. V and J are TRBV6-6 and TRBJ1-3; no reliable D call. The CDR3 DNA is TGTGCCACCCGGTTCGCCACGGGCTCTGGAAACACCATATATTTT. Translated, it gives CATRFATGSGNTIYF.